This T cell receptor beta chain was identified during a study of blood T cell repertoires in COVID-19. Study background: PBMCs, B-cell-depleted T cells, or T cells provided the cDNA or gDNA that made up the material.

Germline CDR1 and CDR2: MNHEY and SVGAGI. V lost 7 bases to trimming and J lost 5 bases; unmatched junction nucleotides: 8. This CDR3 is built from 14 residues. Sequenced by immunoSEQ multiplex PCR; TCRdb stores in-frame clones only, minus some. The sample lists some 70,000 clones, about four fifths occurring once. The chain uses TRBV6-5 and TRBJ1-5; 7 bases agree with TRBD1. Sequenced material: peripheral blood. This receptor was obtained from a woman aged 60 to 75 with acute or convalescent COVID-19. The CDR3 bases are TGTGCCAGCAAAAACAGGGGACCTGATCAGCCCCAGCATTTT. Its protein product is CASKNRGPDQPQHF.